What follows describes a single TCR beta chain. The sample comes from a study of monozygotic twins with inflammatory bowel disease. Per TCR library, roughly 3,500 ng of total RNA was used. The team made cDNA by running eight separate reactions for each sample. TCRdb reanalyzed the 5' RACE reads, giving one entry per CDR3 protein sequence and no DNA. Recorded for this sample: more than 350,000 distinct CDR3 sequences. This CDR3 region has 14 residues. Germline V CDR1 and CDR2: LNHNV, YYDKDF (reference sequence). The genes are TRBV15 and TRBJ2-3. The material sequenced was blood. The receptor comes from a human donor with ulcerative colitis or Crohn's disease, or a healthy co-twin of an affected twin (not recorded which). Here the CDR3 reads CATSRDSFTDTQYF.